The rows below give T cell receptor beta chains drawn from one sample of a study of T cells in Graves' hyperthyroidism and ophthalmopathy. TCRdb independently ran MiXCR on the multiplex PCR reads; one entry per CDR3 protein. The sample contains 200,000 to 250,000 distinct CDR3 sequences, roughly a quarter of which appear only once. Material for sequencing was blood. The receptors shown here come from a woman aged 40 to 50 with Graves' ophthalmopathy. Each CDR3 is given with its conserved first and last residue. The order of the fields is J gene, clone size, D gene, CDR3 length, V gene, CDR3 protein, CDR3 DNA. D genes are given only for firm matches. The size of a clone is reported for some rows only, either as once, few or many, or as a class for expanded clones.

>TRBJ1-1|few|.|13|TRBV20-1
CSTPGRSNTEAFF
TGCAGTACTCCCGGGAGATCGAACACTGAAGCTTTCTTT
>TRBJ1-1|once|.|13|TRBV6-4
CTSSDRSNTEAFF
TGTACCAGCAGTGACAGGTCGAACACTGAAGCTTTCTTT
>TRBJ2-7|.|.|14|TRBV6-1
CASRKGGLFDEQYF
TGTGCCAGCCGGAAAGGGGGGTTGTTTGACGAGCAGTACTTC
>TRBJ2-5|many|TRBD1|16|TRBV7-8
CASSLEAQGAGETQYF
TGTGCCAGCAGCTTAGAGGCACAGGGGGCCGGGGAGACCCAGTACTTC
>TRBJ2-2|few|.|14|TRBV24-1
CATSEPHNTGELFF
TGTGCCACCAGTGAACCACATAACACCGGGGAGCTGTTTTTT
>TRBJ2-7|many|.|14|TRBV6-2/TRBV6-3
CASNPFPDNYEQYF
TGTGCCAGCAACCCGTTCCCGGACAACTACGAGCAGTACTTC
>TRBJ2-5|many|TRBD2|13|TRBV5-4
CASTAGVPETQYF
TGTGCCAGCACCGCGGGGGTCCCAGAGACCCAGTACTTC
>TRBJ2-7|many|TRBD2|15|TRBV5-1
CASSVGLAGAYEQYF
TGCGCCAGCAGCGTGGGACTAGCGGGGGCCTACGAGCAGTACTTC
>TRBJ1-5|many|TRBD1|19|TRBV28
CASSKGETGVFLRNQPQHF
TGTGCCAGCAGCAAAGGCGAGACAGGGGTCTTCCTTCGAAATCAGCCCCAGCATTTT
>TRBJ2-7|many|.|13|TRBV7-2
CASSLGLGGEQYF
TGTGCCAGCAGCTTAGGACTGGGAGGCGAGCAGTACTTC
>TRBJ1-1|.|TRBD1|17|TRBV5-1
CASSHETGQGAPLEAFF
TGCGCCAGCAGCCACGAAACAGGACAGGGGGCTCCCCTCGAAGCTTTCTTT
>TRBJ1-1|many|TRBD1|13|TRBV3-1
CASSQSDRGEAFF
TGTGCCAGCAGCCAGTCCGACAGGGGTGAAGCTTTCTTT
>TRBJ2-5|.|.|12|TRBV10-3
CAISESRKTQYF
TGTGCCATCAGTGAGTCGAGGAAGACCCAGTACTTC
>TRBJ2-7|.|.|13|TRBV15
CATSRDRRNEQYF
TGTGCCACCAGCAGAGATAGGCGTAACGAGCAGTACTTC
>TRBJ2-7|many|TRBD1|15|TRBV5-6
CASSGTGGSSYEQYF
TGTGCCAGCAGCGGAACAGGGGGATCGTCCTACGAGCAGTACTTC
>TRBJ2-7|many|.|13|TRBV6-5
CASSWRDSYEQYF
TGTGCCAGCAGTTGGCGGGACTCCTACGAGCAGTACTTC
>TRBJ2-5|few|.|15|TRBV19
CASSIGQGFGETQYF
TGTGCCAGTAGTATCGGGCAGGGCTTTGGAGAGACCCAGTACTTC
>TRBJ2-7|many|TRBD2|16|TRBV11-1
CASSLMGLAGAYEQYF
TGTGCCAGCAGCTTAATGGGACTAGCGGGAGCCTACGAGCAGTACTTT
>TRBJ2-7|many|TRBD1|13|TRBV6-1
CASGGTGRREQYF
TGTGCCAGCGGCGGGACAGGGCGAAGGGAGCAGTACTTC
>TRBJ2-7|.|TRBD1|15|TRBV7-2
CASSTRTGNFHEQYF
TGTGCCAGCAGTACTCGGACAGGGAATTTCCACGAGCAGTACTTC
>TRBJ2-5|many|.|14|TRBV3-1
CASSHSSGQETQYF
TGTGCCAGCAGCCATTCGAGCGGGCAAGAGACCCAGTACTTC
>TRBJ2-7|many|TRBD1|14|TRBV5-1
CASSYDRVMVEQYF
TGCGCCAGCAGTTACGACAGGGTGATGGTCGAGCAGTACTTC
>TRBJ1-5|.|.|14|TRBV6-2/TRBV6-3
CASSQTRAGQPQHF
TGTGCCAGCTCCCAGACCAGGGCGGGTCAGCCCCAGCATTTT
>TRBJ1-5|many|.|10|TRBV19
CASNDQPQHF
TGTGCCAGTAACGATCAGCCCCAGCATTTT
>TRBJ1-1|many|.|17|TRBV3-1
CASSQGPGWEGSPEAFF
TGTGCCAGCAGCCAAGGGCCCGGTTGGGAGGGATCCCCTGAAGCTTTCTTT
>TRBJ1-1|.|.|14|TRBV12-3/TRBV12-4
CASTQGHFNTEAFF
TGTGCCAGCACCCAGGGACACTTCAACACTGAAGCTTTCTTT
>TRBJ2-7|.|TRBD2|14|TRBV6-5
CARSLTSGVYEQYF
TGTGCCCGCAGTTTGACTAGCGGGGTTTACGAGCAGTACTTC
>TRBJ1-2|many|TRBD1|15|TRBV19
CASSRGTGPNYGYTF
TGTGCCAGTAGTAGGGGGACAGGACCTAACTATGGCTACACCTTC
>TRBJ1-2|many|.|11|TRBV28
CASRTHYGYTF
TGTGCCAGCAGGACCCACTATGGCTACACCTTC